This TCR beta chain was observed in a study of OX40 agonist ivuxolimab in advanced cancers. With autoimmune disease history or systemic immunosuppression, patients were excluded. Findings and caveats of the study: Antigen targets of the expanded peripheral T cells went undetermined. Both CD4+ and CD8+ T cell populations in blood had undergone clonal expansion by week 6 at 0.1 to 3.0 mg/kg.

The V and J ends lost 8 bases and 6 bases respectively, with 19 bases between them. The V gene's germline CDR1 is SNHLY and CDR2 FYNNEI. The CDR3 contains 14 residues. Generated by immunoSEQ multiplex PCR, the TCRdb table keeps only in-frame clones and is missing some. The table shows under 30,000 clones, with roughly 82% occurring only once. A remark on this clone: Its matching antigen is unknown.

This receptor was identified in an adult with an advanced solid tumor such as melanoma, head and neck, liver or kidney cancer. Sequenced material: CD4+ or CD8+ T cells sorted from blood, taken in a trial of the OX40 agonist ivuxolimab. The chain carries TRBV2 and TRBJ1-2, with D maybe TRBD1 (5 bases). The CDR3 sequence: CASVGGGKYNGYTF. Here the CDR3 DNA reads TGTGCCAGCGTCGGGGGGGGAAAGTATAATGGCTACACCTTC.